The 13 T cell receptor beta chains below were found in one sample sequenced in a study of T cell responses to AZD1222 COVID-19 vaccine. Here immunoSEQ multiplex PCR was the method, and the copy in TCRdb shows in-frame clones only, minus some. The repertoire includes approximately 96,000 clones, 85% to 90% of them detected once, and about 6% sits in the top ten. Sequences were derived from peripheral blood, sampled 28 days after the second AZD1222 dose. The receptor set was obtained from an adult who received the AZD1222 COVID-19 vaccine.

The gene calls are TRBV7-9 and TRBJ1-1; TRBD1 matches at 7 bases. Germline V gene data show CDR1 as SEHNR and CDR2 as FQNEAQ (reference sequence). V shed 0 bases, J shed 5 bases, and the junction held 12 bases outside the gene matches. The CDR3 is 17 amino acids. Here the CDR3 reads CASSLAWRRGLGTEAFF. The CDR3 DNA reads TGTGCCAGCAGCTTAGCTTGGCGCAGGGGGTTGGGAACTGAAGCTTTCTTT.

The chain has TRBV7-2 and TRBJ1-3; no firm D call. Trimming shortened V by 1 base and J by 4 bases, and 8 bases separated the two germline ends. CDR1 and CDR2 from the germline V gene are SGHTA and FQGNSA. The CDR3 is 14 residues long. The CDR3 reads CASSLGAGGNTIYF. Written as DNA, the CDR3 is TGTGCCAGCAGCTTAGGGGCAGGAGGAAACACCATATATTTT.

The chain is built from TRBV6-6 and TRBJ1-6; D is uncertain. The CDR3 runs to 14 residues. Trimming removed 2 bases from V and 8 bases from J, with 10 bases in between. Germline lookup yields CDR1 MNHNY and CDR2 SVGAGI (reference sequence). CDR3: CASSYAQRDSPLHF. In DNA, the CDR3 is TGTGCCAGCAGTTACGCCCAGAGGGATTCACCCCTCCACTTT.

The V and J genes are TRBV7-3 and TRBJ2-5; D might be TRBD2 (6 bases). CDR1 is SGHTA, CDR2 FQGTGA, per germline. This CDR3 is built from 15 residues. V dropped 1 base and J dropped 1 base, with 10 bases sitting between them. The CDR3 is CASSLIAGPQETQYF. The DNA for the CDR3 is TGTGCCAGCAGCTTAATTGCGGGGCCCCAAGAGACCCAGTACTTC.

This chain links TRBV6-2 or TRBV6-3 with TRBJ2-3; 8 positions match TRBD2. CDR3 length equals 16 residues. The V gene's germline CDR1 is MNHEY and CDR2 SVGEGT. The trim removed 6 bases at V and 1 base at J, leaving 9 bases unmatched. CDR3 region: CASSWAGGGRTDTQYF. The CDR3 region has the DNA TGTGCCAGCAGCTGGGCCGGGGGGGGCCGCACAGATACGCAGTATTTT.

The chain combines TRBV6-2 or TRBV6-3 with TRBJ1-2, with a weak D call TRBD1 (6 bases). This CDR3 comprises 14 residues. Trimming stripped 5 bases from V and 8 bases from J, with 18 bases between. Germline V gene sequence: CDR1 MNHEY, CDR2 SVGEGT. The CDR3 DNA follows: TGTGCCAGCAGTCCCCCTGGGACATCCGGGGGCTACACCTTC. Protein sequence: CASSPPGTSGGYTF.

The chain has TRBV18 and TRBJ1-2; D not resolved. The V gene lost 0 bases and the J gene lost 3 bases, with 8 bases spanning the gap. Germline CDR1 reads KGHSH; CDR2 reads LQKENI. The CDR3 contains 14 residues. The chain's CDR3 is CASSPPGVDYGYTF. DNA of the CDR3: TGTGCCAGCTCACCACCGGGAGTCGACTATGGCTACACCTTC.

This chain connects TRBV10-3 to TRBJ1-1; D perhaps matches TRBD1 (5 bases). Germline lookup yields CDR1 ENHRY and CDR2 SYGVKD. The CDR3 loop spans 14 amino acids. V was clipped by 4 bases and J by 8 bases, with 17 bases between them. CDR3 region: CAISVPYPGTEAFF. CDR3 coding DNA: TGTGCCATCAGTGTTCCCTACCCAGGGACGGAAGCTTTCTTT.

This clone was seen only a few times. The chain links TRBV10-1 to TRBJ1-2; perhaps TRBD1 as D (5 bases). The V gene's germline CDR1 is WNHNN and CDR2 SYGVQD (reference sequence). The CDR3 loop spans 12 amino acids. The germline V and J ends were trimmed by 5 bases and 8 bases, with 12 bases remaining between them. CDR3 loop: CASSWGSRGYTF. As DNA, the CDR3 is TGCGCCAGCAGTTGGGGGTCTCGGGGCTACACCTTC.

The V gene is TRBV7-7, the J gene TRBJ2-5; D is ambiguous. Trimming removed 9 bases at V and 2 bases at J, with 4 bases between. Germline CDR1 and CDR2: SSHAT and FNYEAQ (reference sequence). This CDR3 comprises 10 residues. This CDR3 reads CARRQETQYF. CDR3 coding DNA: TGTGCCAGGCGACAAGAGACCCAGTACTTC.

J is TRBJ2-4 and V is TRBV11-3; tentative D call: TRBD2 (6 bases). The CDR3 is 17 amino acids. V lost 5 bases and J lost 0, with 17 bases in between. Germline assignment: CDR1 SGHNT and CDR2 YENEEA. CDR3 residues: CASSPGTRPLAKNIQYF. The CDR3 nucleotides are TGTGCCAGCAGCCCAGGGACTCGTCCCTTAGCCAAAAACATTCAGTACTTC.

The chain links TRBV6-5 to TRBJ1-2; 8 nucleotides line up with TRBD1. CDR3 length: 12 residues. V was clipped by 7 bases and J by 5 bases; unmatched bases: 3. Germline V gene sequence: CDR1 MNHEY, CDR2 SVGAGI. The CDR3: CASTTGGYGYTF. CDR3 sequence (DNA): TGTGCCAGCACCACAGGGGGGTATGGCTACACCTTC.

This clone was observed a single time. V usage is TRBV2 and J usage is TRBJ2-4, with 9 bases matching TRBD1. Trimming removed 8 bases from V and 6 bases from J; junction bases left unmatched: 2. Germline CDR1 reads SNHLY; CDR2 reads FYNNEI. The CDR3 contains 12 residues. The CDR3 DNA reads as TGTGCCAGCGGGACAGGGTCAAACATTCAGTACTTC. This codes for CASGTGSNIQYF.